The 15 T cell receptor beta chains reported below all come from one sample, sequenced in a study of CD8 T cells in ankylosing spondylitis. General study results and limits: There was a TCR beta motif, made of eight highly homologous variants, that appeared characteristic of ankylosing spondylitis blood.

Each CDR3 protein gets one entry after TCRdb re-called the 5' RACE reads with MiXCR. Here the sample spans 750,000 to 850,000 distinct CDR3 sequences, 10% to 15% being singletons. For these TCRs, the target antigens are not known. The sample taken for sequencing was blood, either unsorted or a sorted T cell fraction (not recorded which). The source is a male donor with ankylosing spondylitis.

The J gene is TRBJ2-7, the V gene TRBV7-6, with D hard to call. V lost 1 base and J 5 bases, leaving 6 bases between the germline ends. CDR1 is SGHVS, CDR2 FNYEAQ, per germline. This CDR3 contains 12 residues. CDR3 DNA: TGTGCCAGCAGCTTAGGTGGCCACGAGCAGTACTTC. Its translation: CASSLGGHEQYF.

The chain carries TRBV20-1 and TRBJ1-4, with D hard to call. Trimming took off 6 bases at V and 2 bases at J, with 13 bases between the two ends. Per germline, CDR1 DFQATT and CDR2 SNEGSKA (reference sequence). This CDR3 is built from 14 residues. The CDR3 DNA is TGCAGTGCCCGCTCCCGGTGGACTAATGAAAAACTGTTTTTT. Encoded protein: CSARSRWTNEKLFF.

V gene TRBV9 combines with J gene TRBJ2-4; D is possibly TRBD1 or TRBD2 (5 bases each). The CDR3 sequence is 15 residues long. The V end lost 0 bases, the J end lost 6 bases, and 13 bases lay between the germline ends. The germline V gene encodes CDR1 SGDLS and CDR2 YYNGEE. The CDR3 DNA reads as TGTGCCAGCAGCGTAGAGTGGGACGGGGTAAACATTCAGTACTTC. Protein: CASSVEWDGVNIQYF. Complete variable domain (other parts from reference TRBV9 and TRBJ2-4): DSGVTQTPKHLITATGQRVTLRCSPRSGDLSVYWYQQSLDQGLQFLIQYYNGEERAKGNILERFSAQQFPDLHSELNLSSLELGDSALYFCASSVEWDGVNIQYFGAGTRLSVL.

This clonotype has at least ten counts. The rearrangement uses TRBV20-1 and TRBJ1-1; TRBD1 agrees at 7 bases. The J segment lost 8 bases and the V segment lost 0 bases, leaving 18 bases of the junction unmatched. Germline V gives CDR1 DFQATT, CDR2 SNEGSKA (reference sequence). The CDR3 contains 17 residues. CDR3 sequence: CSARDMGSIPKGAEAFF. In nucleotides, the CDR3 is TGCAGTGCTAGAGATATGGGGTCGATCCCAAAGGGGGCGGAAGCTTTCTTT.

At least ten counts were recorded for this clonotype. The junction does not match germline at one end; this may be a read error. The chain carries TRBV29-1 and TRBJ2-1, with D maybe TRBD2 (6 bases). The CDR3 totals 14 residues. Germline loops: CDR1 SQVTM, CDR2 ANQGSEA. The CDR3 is CSVAGLLHLNQQFF. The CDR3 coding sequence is TGCAGCGTTGCGGGACTCCTGCATCTCAATCAGCAGTTCTTC.

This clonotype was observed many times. CDR3 in DNA: TGCAGTGCCAAAATTAGCGGGGGACAAGAGACCCAGTACTTC. It specifies CSAKISGGQETQYF. The chain links TRBV20-1 to TRBJ2-5; 9 nucleotides match TRBD2. Unmatched junction bases numbered 7, after V lost 6 bases and J lost 2 bases. The CDR3 is made up of 14 amino acids. Germline-derived CDR1 and CDR2 are DFQATT and SNEGSKA (reference sequence).

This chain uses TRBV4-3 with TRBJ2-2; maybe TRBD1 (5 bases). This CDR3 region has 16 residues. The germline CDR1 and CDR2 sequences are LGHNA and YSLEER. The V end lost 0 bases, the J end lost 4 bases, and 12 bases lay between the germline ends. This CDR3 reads CASSQEAAGITGELFF. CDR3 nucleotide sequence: TGCGCCAGCAGCCAAGAGGCGGCAGGGATCACCGGGGAGCTGTTTTTT.

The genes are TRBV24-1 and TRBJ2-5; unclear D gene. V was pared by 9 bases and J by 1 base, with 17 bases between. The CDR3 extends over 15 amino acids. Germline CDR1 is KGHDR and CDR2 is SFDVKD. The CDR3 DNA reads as TGTGCCACCCAAACGGGCAGAGATTTCCAAGAGACCCAGTACTTC. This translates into CATQTGRDFQETQYF.

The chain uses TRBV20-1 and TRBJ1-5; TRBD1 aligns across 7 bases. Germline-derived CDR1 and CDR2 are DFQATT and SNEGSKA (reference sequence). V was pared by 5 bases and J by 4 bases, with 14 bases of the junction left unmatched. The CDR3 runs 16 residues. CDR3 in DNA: TGCAGTGCTTCGCCCCCGGGGACAGCAGGAAATCAGCCCCAGCATTTT. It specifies CSASPPGTAGNQPQHF.

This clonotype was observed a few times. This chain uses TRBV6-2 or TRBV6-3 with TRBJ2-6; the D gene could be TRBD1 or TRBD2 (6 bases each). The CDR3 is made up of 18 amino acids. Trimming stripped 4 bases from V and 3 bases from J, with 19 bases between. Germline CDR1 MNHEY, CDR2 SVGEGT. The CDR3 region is CASSSSEGGWRGANVLTF. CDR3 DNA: TGTGCCAGCAGTTCTTCTGAGGGGGGATGGCGTGGGGCCAACGTCCTGACTTTC.

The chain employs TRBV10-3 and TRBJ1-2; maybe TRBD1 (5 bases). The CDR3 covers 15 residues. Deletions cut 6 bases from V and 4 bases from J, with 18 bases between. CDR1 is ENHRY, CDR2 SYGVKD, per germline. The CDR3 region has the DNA TGTGCCATCAGCGATCTAAGGGGATCGGGCTATGGCTACACCTTC. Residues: CAISDLRGSGYGYTF.

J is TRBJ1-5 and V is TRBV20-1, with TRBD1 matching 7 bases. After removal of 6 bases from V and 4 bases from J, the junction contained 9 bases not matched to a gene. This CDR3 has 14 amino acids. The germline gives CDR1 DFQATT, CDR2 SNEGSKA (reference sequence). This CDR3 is CSAKIGTANQPQHF. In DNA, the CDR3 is TGCAGTGCAAAGATAGGGACAGCGAATCAGCCCCAGCATTTT.

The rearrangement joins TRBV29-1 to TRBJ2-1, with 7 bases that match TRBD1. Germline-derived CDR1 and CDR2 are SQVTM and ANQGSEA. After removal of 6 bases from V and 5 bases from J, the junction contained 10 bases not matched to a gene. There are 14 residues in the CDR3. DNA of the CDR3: TGCAGCGTCAAAGGGACAGTTGGACACAATGAGCAGTTCTTC. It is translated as CSVKGTVGHNEQFF.

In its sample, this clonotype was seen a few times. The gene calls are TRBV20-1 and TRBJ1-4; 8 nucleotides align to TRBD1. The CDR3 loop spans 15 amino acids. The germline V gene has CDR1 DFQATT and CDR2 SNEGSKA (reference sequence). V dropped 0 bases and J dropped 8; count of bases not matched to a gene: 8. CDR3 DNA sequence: TGCAGTGCTAGAGATTTTCAGGGGGCAGGGGAAAAACTGTTTTTT. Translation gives CSARDFQGAGEKLFF.

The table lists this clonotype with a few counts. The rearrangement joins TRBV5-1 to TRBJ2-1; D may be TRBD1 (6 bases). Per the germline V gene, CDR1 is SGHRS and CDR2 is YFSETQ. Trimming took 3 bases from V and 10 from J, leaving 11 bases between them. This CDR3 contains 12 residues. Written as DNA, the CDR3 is TGCGCCAGCAGCTCGCTAGGGGGAGAGCAGTTCTTC. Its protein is CASSSLGGEQFF.